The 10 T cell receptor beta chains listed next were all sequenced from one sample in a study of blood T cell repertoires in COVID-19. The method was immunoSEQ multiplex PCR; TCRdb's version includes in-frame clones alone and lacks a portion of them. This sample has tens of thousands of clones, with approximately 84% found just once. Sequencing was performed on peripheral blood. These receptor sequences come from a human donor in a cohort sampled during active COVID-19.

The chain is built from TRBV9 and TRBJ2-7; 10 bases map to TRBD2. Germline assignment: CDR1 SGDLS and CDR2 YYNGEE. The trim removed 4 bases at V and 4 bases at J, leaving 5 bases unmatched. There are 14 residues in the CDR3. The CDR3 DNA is TGTGCCAGCAGCTATGCTAGCGGGGGTTACGAGCAGTACTTC. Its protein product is CASSYASGGYEQYF. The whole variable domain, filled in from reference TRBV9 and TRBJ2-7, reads DSGVTQTPKHLITATGQRVTLRCSPRSGDLSVYWYQQSLDQGLQFLIQYYNGEERAKGNILERFSAQQFPDLHSELNLSSLELGDSALYFCASSYASGGYEQYFGPGTRLTVT.

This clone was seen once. The CDR3 loop reads CSPKAGDEQYF. CDR3 DNA sequence: TGCAGCCCCAAGGCGGGGGACGAGCAGTACTTC. The chain links TRBV20-1 to TRBJ2-7, with 7 positions matching TRBD2. CDR1 and CDR2 (germline): DFQATT, SNEGSKA (reference sequence). CDR3 length equals 11 residues.

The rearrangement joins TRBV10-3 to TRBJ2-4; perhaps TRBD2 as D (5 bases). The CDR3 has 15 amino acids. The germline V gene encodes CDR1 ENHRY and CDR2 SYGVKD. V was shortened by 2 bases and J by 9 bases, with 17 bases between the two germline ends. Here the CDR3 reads CAISETPVGMAIQYF. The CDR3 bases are TGTGCCATCAGTGAGACCCCGGTCGGGATGGCCATTCAGTACTTC.

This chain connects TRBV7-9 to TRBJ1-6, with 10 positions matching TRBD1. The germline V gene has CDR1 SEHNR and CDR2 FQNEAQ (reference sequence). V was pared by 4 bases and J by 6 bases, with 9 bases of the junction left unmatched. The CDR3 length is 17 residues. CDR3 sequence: CASSSPGTGAINSPLHF. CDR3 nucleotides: TGTGCCAGCAGCTCCCCCGGGACAGGGGCCATTAATTCACCCCTCCACTTT.

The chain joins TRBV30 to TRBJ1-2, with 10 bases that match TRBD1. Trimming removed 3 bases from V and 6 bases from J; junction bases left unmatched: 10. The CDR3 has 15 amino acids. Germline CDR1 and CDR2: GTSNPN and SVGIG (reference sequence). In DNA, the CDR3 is TGTGCCTGGAGACCGACAGGGGGCAAGTGGGATGGCTACACCTTC. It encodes CAWRPTGGKWDGYTF.

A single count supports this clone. CDR3 region: CASSYSGQGADTQYF. CDR3 nucleotides: TGTGCCAGCAGTTATAGTGGACAGGGGGCAGATACGCAGTATTTT. The J gene is TRBJ2-3, the V gene TRBV6-6; 10 bases align to TRBD1. The CDR3 covers 15 residues. With V trimmed by 3 bases and J by 4 bases, 4 bases remained unmatched. Per the germline V gene, CDR1 is MNHNY and CDR2 is SVGAGI (reference sequence).

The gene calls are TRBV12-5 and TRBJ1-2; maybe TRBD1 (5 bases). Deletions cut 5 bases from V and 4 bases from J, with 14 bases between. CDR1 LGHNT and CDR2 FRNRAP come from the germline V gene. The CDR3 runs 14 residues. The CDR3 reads CASGRGDGPYGYTF. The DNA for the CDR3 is TGTGCTAGTGGTCGGGGGGACGGACCCTATGGCTACACCTTC.

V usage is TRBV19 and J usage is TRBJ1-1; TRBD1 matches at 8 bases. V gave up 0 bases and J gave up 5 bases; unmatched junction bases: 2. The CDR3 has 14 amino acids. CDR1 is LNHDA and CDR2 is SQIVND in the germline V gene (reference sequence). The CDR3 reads CASSIDGTGTEAFF. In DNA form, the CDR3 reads TGTGCCAGTAGTATAGACGGGACAGGAACTGAAGCTTTCTTT. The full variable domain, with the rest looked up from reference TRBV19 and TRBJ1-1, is DGGITQSPKYLFRKEGQNVTLSCEQNLNHDAMYWYRQDPGQGLRLIYYSQIVNDFQKGDIAEGYSVSREKKESFPLTVTSAQKNPTAFYLCASSIDGTGTEAFFGQGTRLTVV.

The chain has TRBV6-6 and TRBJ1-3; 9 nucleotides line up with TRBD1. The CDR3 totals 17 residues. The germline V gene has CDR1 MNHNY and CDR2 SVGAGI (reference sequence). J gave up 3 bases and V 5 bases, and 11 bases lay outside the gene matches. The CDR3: CASSRYRGRRSGNTIYF. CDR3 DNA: TGTGCCAGCAGTCGATACAGGGGGCGCAGGAGTGGAAACACCATATATTTT.

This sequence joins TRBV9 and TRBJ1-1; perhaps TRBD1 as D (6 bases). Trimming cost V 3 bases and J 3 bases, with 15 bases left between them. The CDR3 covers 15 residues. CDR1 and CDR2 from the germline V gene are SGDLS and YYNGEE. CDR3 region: CASSAQGGLDTEAFF. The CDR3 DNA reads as TGTGCCAGCAGCGCACAGGGAGGGCTTGACACTGAAGCTTTCTTT.